The 10 T cell receptor beta chains below were found in one sample sequenced in a study of shared clonotypes between healthy human individuals. Here immunoSEQ multiplex PCR was the method, and the copy in TCRdb shows in-frame clones only, minus some. This sample carries about 550,000 clones, nearly 97% of them seen once, and the ten largest clones take roughly 0.1%. Naive CD8 cells lacked CD45RO, underwent positive selection for CCR7 and left out terminally differentiated effector memory CD45RA+ cells. Sequences were obtained from naive CD8+ T cells sorted from blood. The receptors were sampled from a woman aged 25 to 45 in good health.

This chain connects TRBV29-1 to TRBJ2-3; D might be TRBD1 (6 bases). The V and J ends lost 7 bases and 10 bases respectively, with 33 bases between them. The CDR3 spans 17 residues. The germline V gene has CDR1 SQVTM and CDR2 ANQGSEA. The CDR3 reads CSETGHLNSQDLSAQYF. The CDR3 nucleotides are TGCAGCGAAACGGGACACCTGAATAGCCAGGATCTAAGTGCGCAGTATTTT.

This sequence joins TRBV28 and TRBJ1-5; weak D call: TRBD1 (5 bases). Trimming left V 6 bases short and J 2 bases short, with 11 bases between. This CDR3 comprises 14 residues. CDR1 is MDHEN, CDR2 SYDVKM, per germline. CDR3 nucleotide sequence: TGTGCCAGCAGCCCGGAAGGGGGCAATCAGCCCCAGCATTTT. Translated, it gives CASSPEGGNQPQHF.

As for this clone: The same CDR3 can be traced to other DNA sequences in this sample. The chain couples TRBV7-9 to TRBJ1-1, with D possibly matching TRBD1 (6 bases). CDR3 length: 15 residues. The ends were cut back, 0 bases at V and 0 bases at J, with 8 bases in the middle. Germline values: CDR1 SEHNR, CDR2 FQNEAQ (reference sequence). CDR3 coding DNA: TGTGCCAGCAGCTTAGCCACAGGGATGAACACTGAAGCTTTCTTT. It translates to CASSLATGMNTEAFF.

The chain recombines TRBV18 with TRBJ2-3; D perhaps matches TRBD2 (5 bases). The ends were cut back, 0 bases at V and 5 bases at J, with 12 bases in the middle. Germline values: CDR1 KGHSH, CDR2 LQKENI. The CDR3 covers 15 residues. The chain's CDR3 is CASSPPKGEQDTQYF. The CDR3 region has the DNA TGTGCCAGCTCACCACCGAAGGGAGAGCAAGATACGCAGTATTTT.

V is TRBV10-1 and J is TRBJ2-7; 8 nucleotides agree with TRBD1. The V gene end was trimmed by 7 bases and the J gene end by 6 bases; junction bases not matched to a gene: 11. The CDR3 totals 14 residues. Germline-derived CDR1 and CDR2 are WNHNN and SYGVQD (reference sequence). The CDR3 nucleotides read TGCGCCAGCACAAGAACCATGACAGGGGCCGAGCAGTACTTC. Translating it yields CASTRTMTGAEQYF.

The chain joins TRBV14 to TRBJ2-1; tentatively, D is TRBD1 (6 bases). V was shortened by 1 base and J by 3 bases, with 7 bases between the two germline ends. CDR1 is SGHDN, CDR2 FVKESK, per germline. This CDR3 region has 14 residues. The CDR3 is CASSQGGLYNEQFF. The DNA of the CDR3 is TGTGCCAGCAGCCAAGGGGGGCTCTACAATGAGCAGTTCTTC.

The chain joins TRBV10-1 to TRBJ2-7; 9 nucleotides agree with TRBD2. The CDR3 is 12 amino acids. Trimming at V came to 7 bases and at J to 5 bases, leaving 3 bases not matched to a gene. Germline V CDR1 and CDR2: WNHNN, SYGVQD (reference sequence). CDR3: CASTLAGHEQYF. CDR3 in DNA: TGCGCCAGCACTCTAGCGGGACACGAGCAGTACTTC.

The J gene is TRBJ2-7, the V gene TRBV9; D is perhaps TRBD2 (5 bases). Trimming stripped 0 bases from V and 2 bases from J, with 15 bases between. The CDR3 length is 16 residues. Germline CDR1 SGDLS, CDR2 YYNGEE. The DNA for the CDR3 is TGTGCCAGCAGCGTAGAAGAGGCGGGCTGGACCTACGAGCAGTACTTC. It is translated as CASSVEEAGWTYEQYF.

This clone was counted a single time. This CDR3 is CSVRTGTSGYTF. The CDR3, as DNA: TGCAGCGTTAGGACAGGGACGAGTGGCTACACCTTC. The chain employs TRBV29-1 and TRBJ1-2, with TRBD1 identical over 8 bases. The J segment lost 7 bases and the V segment lost 5 bases, leaving 6 bases of the junction unmatched. Germline V lookup: CDR1 SQVTM, CDR2 ANQGSEA. The CDR3 consists of 12 residues.

The rearrangement links TRBV10-2 to TRBJ2-7, with D possibly being TRBD1 (5 bases). The germline V and J ends were trimmed by 2 bases and 9 bases, with 14 bases remaining between them. Germline CDR1 reads WSHSY; CDR2 reads SAAADI. There are 13 residues in the CDR3. The CDR3: CASSEADVQGQYF. CDR3 bases: TGCGCCAGCAGTGAGGCCGACGTCCAGGGGCAGTACTTC.